Listed here is a single T cell receptor (beta chain). Its antigen has not been determined. Base qualities are not at hand, and no much larger clone is one base apart. The data stem from a study of T cell changes during pregnancy in multiple sclerosis (dated by TCRdb to between 2019 and 2020). In the study overall: In women with multiple sclerosis, the researchers looked at how the T cell repertoire shifted as pregnancy progressed.

The library was obtained by the immunoSEQ multiplex PCR assay. This immuneACCESS table, as held by TCRdb, lists in-frame sequences with V and J called but not all clones. Of the missing ones, under half trace to an unresolved V gene in checked studies; the others have no known cause. The sample includes tens of thousands of clones, with roughly 93% observed a single time. The ten largest clones capture roughly 2.5% of the sample. The sequencing here drew on peripheral blood, taken in the second trimester of pregnancy. The clonotype comes from a female donor with multiple sclerosis, enrolled in a pregnancy study.

The nucleotide sequence reads TGTGCCAGCAGTACGGACAGAAAAGGATCGGAAGGAAACACCATATATTTT. This gives the protein CASSTDRKGSEGNTIYF. This chain is built from TRBV28 and TRBJ1-3; the D gene is perhaps TRBD1, on 6 matching bases. V was cut back by 5 bases and J by 4 bases, leaving a gap of 21 bases between them. From its cysteine to its phenylalanine, the CDR3 spans 17 amino acids. Only the CDR3 DNA stays, 51 bases, in frame from base 1. CDR1 and CDR2 were assigned from the germline V gene as MDHEN and SYDVKM.